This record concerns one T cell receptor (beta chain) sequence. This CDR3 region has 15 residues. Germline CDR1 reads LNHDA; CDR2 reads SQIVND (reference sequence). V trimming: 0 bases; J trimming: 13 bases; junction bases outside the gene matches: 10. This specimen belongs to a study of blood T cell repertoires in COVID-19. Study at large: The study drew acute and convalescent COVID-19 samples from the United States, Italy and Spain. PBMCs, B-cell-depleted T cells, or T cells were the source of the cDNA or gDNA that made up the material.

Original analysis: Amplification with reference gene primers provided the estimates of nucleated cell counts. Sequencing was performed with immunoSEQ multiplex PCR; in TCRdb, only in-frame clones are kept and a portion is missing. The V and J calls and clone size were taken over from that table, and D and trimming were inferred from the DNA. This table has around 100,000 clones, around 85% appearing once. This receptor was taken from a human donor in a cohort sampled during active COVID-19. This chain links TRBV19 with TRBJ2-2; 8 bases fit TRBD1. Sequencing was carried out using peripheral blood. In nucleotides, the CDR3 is TGTGCCAGTAGTATAGATCCAGGGGGCAAGTTAGGGCTGTTTTTT. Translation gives CASSIDPGGKLGLFF.